This T cell receptor beta chain was identified in a study of control samples from healthy donors and cancer patients. Profiled with immunoSEQ multiplex PCR; TCRdb holds only in-frame clones, not every one. The top ten hold 14% of the sample, which has around 13,000 clones, 85% to 95% seen once. CDR1 LGHDT and CDR2 YNNKEL come from the germline V gene (reference sequence). The CDR3 totals 17 residues. V was pared by 1 base and J by 1 base, with 8 bases of the junction left unmatched. This TCR derives from an older man with lung cancer. V usage is TRBV3-1 (or the pseudogene TRBV3-2) and J usage is TRBJ1-1; 8 bases are a match to TRBD1. The specimen was PBMCs. The CDR3 is CASSQGQGALSNTEAFF. The CDR3 bases are TGTGCCAGCAGCCAAGGGCAGGGGGCTCTTTCGAACACTGAAGCTTTCTTT.